This TCR beta chain was sequenced during a study of control samples from healthy donors and cancer patients. CDR3 size: 16 residues. V lost 1 base and J lost 5, with 16 bases in between. Germline V lookup: CDR1 SEHNR, CDR2 FQNEAQ (reference sequence). TCRdb keeps only in-frame clones here, not all; method: immunoSEQ multiplex PCR. The sample records roughly 170,000 clones, roughly 94% being singletons. This clone was detected once. The TCR sequence derives from a woman younger than 35 in good health. Sequencing input: blood. The chain recombines TRBV7-9 with TRBJ2-3, with D unclear. For the CDR3, the DNA is TGTGCCAGCAGCTTAGACGGTTTAAACAAGGGAGATACGCAGTATTTT. This codes for CASSLDGLNKGDTQYF.